A selection of T cell receptor beta chains follows, all from one sample in a study of cytomegalovirus exposure and HLA in healthy donors. The repertoire was sequenced with immunoSEQ multiplex PCR; TCRdb's copy has only in-frame clones and lacks some. The table lists around 140,000 clones, around 10% of them singletons, with about 7.5% in the top ten. Material for sequencing was PBMCs. The source of these receptors is a middle-aged woman in good health and CMV-seropositive. CDR3s include the opening cysteine and the closing phenylalanine or tryptophan. Each record gives: clone size, D gene, V gene, J gene, CDR3 protein, CDR3 DNA. D genes are given only for firm matches. Where a row states a size, it is once, few, many or the class of an expanded clone; other rows omit it.

clone size: .
D gene: .
V gene: TRBV29-1
J gene: TRBJ1-4
CDR3 protein: CSVAQGDEKLFF
CDR3 DNA: TGCAGCGTTGCCCAAGGGGATGAAAAACTGTTTTTT

clone size: few
D gene: .
V gene: TRBV5-4
J gene: TRBJ1-1
CDR3 protein: CASSLGAEGPVNTEAFF
CDR3 DNA: TGTGCCAGCAGCTTGGGGGCTGAGGGCCCGGTGAACACTGAAGCTTTCTTT

clone size: .
D gene: .
V gene: TRBV6-5
J gene: TRBJ2-5
CDR3 protein: CASSYWGVGKETQYF
CDR3 DNA: TGTGCCAGCAGTTACTGGGGGGTAGGAAAAGAGACCCAGTACTTC

clone size: .
D gene: .
V gene: TRBV9
J gene: TRBJ2-7
CDR3 protein: CASSPQSRQVVYEQYF
CDR3 DNA: TGTGCCAGCAGCCCACAATCCCGACAGGTGGTCTACGAGCAGTACTTC

clone size: .
D gene: TRBD1
V gene: TRBV27
J gene: TRBJ2-7
CDR3 protein: CASGRDSRYEQYF
CDR3 DNA: TGTGCCAGCGGCCGGGACAGCCGTTACGAGCAGTACTTC

clone size: .
D gene: TRBD2
V gene: TRBV19
J gene: TRBJ2-5
CDR3 protein: CASRIGGGVQETQYF
CDR3 DNA: TGTGCCAGTAGGATTGGCGGGGGGGTCCAAGAGACCCAGTACTTC

clone size: few
D gene: TRBD2
V gene: TRBV19
J gene: TRBJ2-3
CDR3 protein: CASSAEKGLAGVGRTDTQYF
CDR3 DNA: TGTGCCAGTAGTGCAGAAAAGGGACTAGCGGGGGTCGGCCGCACAGATACGCAGTATTTT

clone size: few
D gene: TRBD1
V gene: TRBV7-6
J gene: TRBJ1-4
CDR3 protein: CASSSSQGAEKLFF
CDR3 DNA: TGTGCCAGCAGCTCATCACAGGGGGCGGAAAAACTGTTTTTT

clone size: few
D gene: .
V gene: TRBV7-3
J gene: TRBJ1-1
CDR3 protein: CASSVDRNRKAFF
CDR3 DNA: TGTGCCAGCAGCGTCGACAGAAACAGAAAAGCTTTCTTT

clone size: .
D gene: TRBD2
V gene: TRBV25-1
J gene: TRBJ2-5
CDR3 protein: CASSEAGSGEETQYF
CDR3 DNA: TGTGCCAGCAGTGAGGCGGGTAGCGGGGAAGAGACCCAGTACTTC

clone size: .
D gene: .
V gene: TRBV19
J gene: TRBJ2-1
CDR3 protein: CASSIAEGGADEQFF
CDR3 DNA: TGTGCCAGTAGTATCGCAGAGGGGGGGGCCGATGAGCAGTTCTTC

clone size: .
D gene: .
V gene: TRBV6-1
J gene: TRBJ1-2
CDR3 protein: CASSDGGEGYGYTF
CDR3 DNA: TGTGCCAGCAGTGATGGCGGTGAAGGCTATGGCTACACCTTC

clone size: few
D gene: TRBD1
V gene: TRBV11-2
J gene: TRBJ2-1
CDR3 protein: CASSQDRGRGNEQFF
CDR3 DNA: TGTGCCAGCAGCCAAGACAGGGGACGGGGCAATGAGCAGTTCTTC

clone size: few
D gene: TRBD1
V gene: TRBV9
J gene: TRBJ2-2
CDR3 protein: CASSPRDSTGELFF
CDR3 DNA: TGTGCCAGTTCCCCCCGGGACAGCACCGGGGAGCTGTTTTTT

clone size: .
D gene: TRBD2
V gene: TRBV7-3
J gene: TRBJ2-1
CDR3 protein: CASSLSSSGGSNNEQFF
CDR3 DNA: TGTGCCAGCAGCTTAAGTAGTAGCGGGGGATCCAACAATGAGCAGTTCTTC

clone size: .
D gene: TRBD1
V gene: TRBV7-2
J gene: TRBJ1-2
CDR3 protein: CASSFSTGEIGYTF
CDR3 DNA: TGTGCCAGCAGCTTTTCGACAGGGGAGATAGGCTACACCTTC

clone size: few
D gene: .
V gene: TRBV4-1
J gene: TRBJ1-2
CDR3 protein: CASSHPGTLASLGYTF
CDR3 DNA: TGCGCCAGCAGCCACCCCGGGACTCTAGCTAGCCTTGGCTACACCTTC

clone size: few
D gene: TRBD1
V gene: TRBV7-2
J gene: TRBJ2-7
CDR3 protein: CASSEGTGRGEQYF
CDR3 DNA: TGTGCCAGCAGCGAAGGGACAGGGCGTGGGGAGCAGTACTTC

clone size: .
D gene: .
V gene: TRBV2
J gene: TRBJ2-7
CDR3 protein: CASSESPRYEQYF
CDR3 DNA: TGTGCCAGCAGTGAGAGTCCTCGTTACGAGCAGTACTTC

clone size: .
D gene: .
V gene: TRBV25-1
J gene: TRBJ1-2
CDR3 protein: CASSPPVPGYGYTF
CDR3 DNA: TGTGCCAGCAGTCCCCCGGTCCCAGGTTATGGCTACACCTTC

clone size: few
D gene: TRBD1
V gene: TRBV5-6
J gene: TRBJ1-6
CDR3 protein: CASRGQGYSPLHF
CDR3 DNA: TGTGCCAGCAGGGGACAGGGGTATTCACCCCTCCACTTT

clone size: few
D gene: .
V gene: TRBV18
J gene: TRBJ2-7
CDR3 protein: CATSSREDEQYF
CDR3 DNA: TGTGCCACCTCGTCCAGGGAAGACGAGCAGTACTTC

clone size: few
D gene: TRBD1
V gene: TRBV5-1
J gene: TRBJ2-7
CDR3 protein: CASSLGQGAYEQYF
CDR3 DNA: TGCGCCAGCAGCTTGGGGCAGGGGGCCTACGAGCAGTACTTC

clone size: few
D gene: .
V gene: TRBV6-5
J gene: TRBJ1-3
CDR3 protein: CASSSTGYSGNTIYF
CDR3 DNA: TGTGCCAGCAGTTCCACAGGGTACTCTGGAAACACCATATATTTT

clone size: many
D gene: TRBD1
V gene: TRBV4-1
J gene: TRBJ1-5
CDR3 protein: CASSQDGQGRQPQHF
CDR3 DNA: TGCGCCAGCAGCCAAGACGGACAGGGCCGTCAGCCCCAGCATTTT

clone size: .
D gene: .
V gene: TRBV7-9
J gene: TRBJ2-1
CDR3 protein: CASTPGAPNNEQFF
CDR3 DNA: TGTGCCAGCACCCCGGGAGCGCCTAACAATGAGCAGTTCTTC

clone size: few
D gene: TRBD1
V gene: TRBV2
J gene: TRBJ2-6
CDR3 protein: CASSSDRGKGGANVLTF
CDR3 DNA: TGTGCCAGCAGCTCCGACAGGGGGAAAGGTGGGGCCAACGTCCTGACTTTC

clone size: few
D gene: .
V gene: TRBV27
J gene: TRBJ2-6
CDR3 protein: CASSSRTSQFSWANVLTF
CDR3 DNA: TGTGCCAGCAGTAGCAGGACATCCCAGTTCAGCTGGGCCAACGTCCTGACTTTC

clone size: few
D gene: TRBD1
V gene: TRBV5-4
J gene: TRBJ2-7
CDR3 protein: CASSFYRDRGSYEQYF
CDR3 DNA: TGTGCCAGCAGCTTTTACCGGGACAGGGGATCCTACGAGCAGTACTTC

clone size: .
D gene: .
V gene: TRBV5-1
J gene: TRBJ1-2
CDR3 protein: CASSPGGGRNGYTF
CDR3 DNA: TGCGCCAGCAGCCCCGGGGGGGGGCGTAATGGCTACACCTTC

clone size: .
D gene: .
V gene: TRBV4-1
J gene: TRBJ2-7
CDR3 protein: CASSQDSLGTHSYEQYF
CDR3 DNA: TGCGCCAGCAGCCAAGATTCTCTGGGGACACACTCCTACGAGCAGTACTTC

clone size: few
D gene: .
V gene: TRBV6-4
J gene: TRBJ2-1
CDR3 protein: CASSRDGNNEQFF
CDR3 DNA: TGTGCCAGCAGCCGGGATGGGAACAATGAGCAGTTCTTC

clone size: .
D gene: .
V gene: TRBV4-3
J gene: TRBJ1-2
CDR3 protein: CASSQGGDSVSYGYTF
CDR3 DNA: TGCGCCAGCAGCCAGGGGGGAGACAGTGTTAGTTATGGCTACACCTTC

clone size: .
D gene: .
V gene: TRBV4-1
J gene: TRBJ1-1
CDR3 protein: CASSQPDRSTEAFF
CDR3 DNA: TGCGCCAGCAGCCAACCGGACAGAAGCACTGAAGCTTTCTTT

clone size: few
D gene: TRBD1
V gene: TRBV2
J gene: TRBJ1-5
CDR3 protein: CASRGTGSHQPQHF
CDR3 DNA: TGTGCCAGCAGAGGGACAGGGAGCCATCAGCCCCAGCATTTT

clone size: few
D gene: TRBD1
V gene: TRBV12-5
J gene: TRBJ2-7
CDR3 protein: CASAPRDRGFYEQYF
CDR3 DNA: TGTGCTAGTGCCCCCCGGGACAGGGGCTTCTACGAGCAGTACTTC

clone size: .
D gene: .
V gene: TRBV19
J gene: TRBJ2-5
CDR3 protein: CASRRDTQETQYF
CDR3 DNA: TGTGCCAGTCGCCGGGACACCCAAGAGACCCAGTACTTC

clone size: .
D gene: TRBD1
V gene: TRBV25-1
J gene: TRBJ1-1
CDR3 protein: CATTDRVNTEAFF
CDR3 DNA: TGTGCCACTACCGACAGGGTCAACACTGAAGCTTTCTTT

clone size: many
D gene: .
V gene: TRBV19
J gene: TRBJ2-1
CDR3 protein: CASTASPEGLYNEQFF
CDR3 DNA: TGTGCCAGTACCGCGTCCCCGGAGGGGCTTTACAATGAGCAGTTCTTC

clone size: few
D gene: .
V gene: TRBV29-1
J gene: TRBJ2-1
CDR3 protein: CSVESGLSSYNEQFF
CDR3 DNA: TGCAGCGTTGAGTCGGGTTTAAGCTCCTACAATGAGCAGTTCTTC

clone size: few
D gene: .
V gene: TRBV27
J gene: TRBJ1-2
CDR3 protein: CASSSPPGGYTF
CDR3 DNA: TGTGCCAGCAGTTCACCGCCAGGGGGCTACACCTTC

clone size: few
D gene: .
V gene: TRBV9
J gene: TRBJ1-2
CDR3 protein: CASSPPGMVYGYTF
CDR3 DNA: TGTGCCAGCAGCCCCCCGGGGATGGTTTATGGCTACACCTTC

clone size: few
D gene: .
V gene: TRBV9
J gene: TRBJ1-2
CDR3 protein: CASSVQVNLGDGYTF
CDR3 DNA: TGTGCCAGCAGCGTTCAGGTGAATCTAGGGGATGGCTACACCTTC